The 17 T cell receptor beta chains below come from one sample, sequenced in a study of cytomegalovirus exposure and HLA in healthy donors. Primers: 60 Vbeta forward and 13 Jbeta reverse. Sequencing used immunoSEQ multiplex PCR; TCRdb keeps in-frame clones, though not all of them. This sample yields 100,000 to 150,000 clones, of which roughly 80% are seen a single time; about 4.9% belongs to the top ten. The material sequenced was PBMCs. The receptors stem from a man between 45 and 60 years old in good health and CMV-seropositive.

This chain uses TRBV4-3 with TRBJ2-3; possible D gene TRBD1, 5 bases. Trimming removed 4 bases at V and 6 bases at J, with 11 bases between. This CDR3 is built from 13 residues. Germline CDR1 LGHNA, CDR2 YSLEER. The DNA of the CDR3 is TGCGCCAGCAGCCTCCGGGCAGGGGATACGCAGTATTTT. It translates to CASSLRAGDTQYF.

The rearrangement joins TRBV2 to TRBJ1-1, with 9 bases matching TRBD1. The CDR3 contains 13 residues. Trimming cost V 4 bases and J 10 bases; bases outside gene matches: 7. Germline CDR1 and CDR2: SNHLY and FYNNEI. DNA of the CDR3: TGTGCCAGCAGTGGGACAGGGGTGATTGGAGCTTTCTTT. Its protein is CASSGTGVIGAFF. Based on the CDR3 plus reference TRBV2 and TRBJ1-1, the full variable domain is EPEVTQTPSHQVTQMGQEVILRCVPISNHLYFYWYRQILGQKVEFLVSFYNNEISEKSEIFDDQFSVERPDGSNFTLKIRSTKLEDSAMYFCASSGTGVIGAFFGQGTRLTVV.

The chain links TRBV27 to TRBJ1-1, with 7 bases aligning to TRBD1. J gave up 4 bases and V 3 bases, and 8 bases lay outside the gene matches. CDR3 length: 15 residues. Germline-derived CDR1 and CDR2 are MNHEY and SMNVEV (reference sequence). CDR3: CASSLFDRVGTEAFF. In nucleotides, the CDR3 is TGTGCCAGCAGTTTGTTCGACAGGGTGGGCACTGAAGCTTTCTTT.

The chain is built from TRBV4-2 and TRBJ2-7; the match to TRBD1 covers 9 bases. Germline V CDR1 and CDR2: LGHNA, YNFKEQ. CDR3 length equals 14 residues. With V trimmed by 5 bases and J by 2 bases, 4 bases remained unmatched. CDR3 nucleotide sequence: TGTGCCAGCAGCTTGGGACAGGGTACCTACGAGCAGTACTTC. Amino acids: CASSLGQGTYEQYF.

This chain connects TRBV5-4 to TRBJ1-3, with a weak D call TRBD1 (5 bases). Looked up from germline, CDR1 is SGHNT and CDR2 is YYREEE (reference sequence). There are 14 residues in the CDR3. V was shortened by 3 bases and J by 4 bases, with 11 bases between the two germline ends. Written as DNA, the CDR3 is TGTGCCAGCAGCTCCACCCAGGGAGGAAACACCATATATTTT. Its protein product is CASSSTQGGNTIYF.

In its sample, this clone was seen a few times. This rearrangement joins TRBV2 to TRBJ2-5; possible D gene TRBD2, 5 bases. The germline V gene has CDR1 SNHLY and CDR2 FYNNEI. The V and J ends lost 2 bases and 3 bases respectively, with 16 bases between them. This CDR3 is built from 16 residues. CDR3 DNA: TGTGCCAGCAGTGAACGGCACCGGGCCGGGGAAGAGACCCAGTACTTC. This codes for CASSERHRAGEETQYF.

As regards this clone: The sample contains more than one DNA sequence encoding this CDR3. This chain joins TRBV6-1 and TRBJ2-5; the D gene is possibly TRBD1 (6 bases). This CDR3 spans 15 amino acids. Germline CDR1 reads MNHNS; CDR2 reads SASEGT. With 2 bases removed from V and 1 base from J, the gap between germline ends came to 11 bases. The CDR3 sequence is CASSEKAGVQETQYF. CDR3 in DNA: TGTGCCAGCAGTGAAAAAGCAGGGGTCCAAGAGACCCAGTACTTC.

The chain is built from TRBV6-5 and TRBJ1-1; weak D call: TRBD1 (5 bases). The V and J ends lost 2 bases and 1 base respectively, with 11 bases between them. Per the germline V gene, CDR1 is MNHEY and CDR2 is SVGAGI. CDR3 length: 15 amino acids. CDR3 loop: CASSYGGAGNTEAFF. The CDR3 DNA reads TGTGCCAGCAGTTACGGCGGGGCGGGGAACACTGAAGCTTTCTTT.

This clone was seen only a few times. The chain carries TRBV7-6 and TRBJ1-1, with D perhaps TRBD1 (5 bases). V lost 0 bases to trimming and J lost 1 base, with 12 bases between them. CDR1 and CDR2 (germline): SGHVS, FNYEAQ. The CDR3 runs 16 residues. CDR3 residues: CASSLAARGRNTEAFF. For the CDR3, the DNA is TGTGCCAGCAGCTTAGCGGCTAGGGGTCGGAACACTGAAGCTTTCTTT.

This rearrangement joins TRBV5-4 to TRBJ1-2; perhaps TRBD1 as D (5 bases). Trimming removed 6 bases at V and 0 bases at J, with 9 bases between. Germline V CDR1 and CDR2: SGHNT, YYREEE (reference sequence). This CDR3 region has 13 residues. The chain's CDR3 is CASNRWSNYGYTF. In DNA form, the CDR3 reads TGTGCCAGCAACAGGTGGTCTAACTATGGCTACACCTTC.

The CDR3 region has the DNA TGTGCCAGCAGCCGACTGTGGGACAGGGGACGCCCGGGGGCCAACGTCCTGACTTTC. It encodes CASSRLWDRGRPGANVLTF. J is TRBJ2-6 and V is TRBV28, with 10 bases lining up with TRBD1. The CDR3 contains 19 residues. CDR1 and CDR2 from the germline V gene are MDHEN and SYDVKM. The V segment lost 6 bases and the J segment 4 bases; nucleotides outside the gene matches: 15.

This clone showed up just a few times. The V and J genes are TRBV29-1 and TRBJ1-2; weak D call: TRBD1 (6 bases). Germline CDR1 SQVTM, CDR2 ANQGSEA. Trimming cost V 7 bases and J 2 bases, with 8 bases left between them. This CDR3 comprises 11 residues. The CDR3 bases are TGCAGCGCCGGACAGAACTATGGCTACACCTTC. Translating it yields CSAGQNYGYTF.

V gene TRBV5-1 combines with J gene TRBJ2-5; the D gene is possibly TRBD2 (6 bases). Germline V CDR1 and CDR2: SGHRS, YFSETQ. V lost 1 base and J lost 4, with 14 bases in between. The CDR3 is made up of 15 amino acids. The CDR3 loop is CASSLLGSRGETQYF. The CDR3 bases are TGCGCCAGCAGCTTGCTCGGGAGTCGCGGAGAGACCCAGTACTTC.

V usage is TRBV2 and J usage is TRBJ1-6, with 7 bases that match TRBD1. This CDR3 has 15 residues. From germline, CDR1 is SNHLY and CDR2 FYNNEI. Losses at the gene ends were 6 bases for V and 7 bases for J; bases not matched to a gene: 9. The CDR3 DNA sequence: TGTGCCAGCAGATCGGGACAGCCTACGAATTCACCCCTCCACTTT. The encoded protein is CASRSGQPTNSPLHF.

The rearrangement joins TRBV27 to TRBJ1-5; D remains unclear. The CDR3 is made up of 16 amino acids. The germline V gene encodes CDR1 MNHEY and CDR2 SMNVEV (reference sequence). Deletions cut 6 bases from V and 0 bases from J, with 15 bases between. The CDR3 coding sequence is TGTGCCAGCAGCCTTTACGGGAGTTATAGCAATCAGCCCCAGCATTTT. Its translation: CASSLYGSYSNQPQHF.

This chain joins TRBV7-8 and TRBJ1-1, with a weak D call TRBD1 (6 bases). CDR1 and CDR2 from the germline V gene are SGHVS and FQNEAQ. Trimming took off 3 bases at V and 7 bases at J, with 18 bases between the two ends. The length of the CDR3 is 15 residues. The DNA of the CDR3 is TGTGCCAGCAGCTTGGGTTCCGGGGGGCGGAGTGAAGCTTTCTTT. Residues: CASSLGSGGRSEAFF.

J is TRBJ2-2 and V is TRBV18; D is unclear. V was pared by 6 bases and J by 3 bases, with 11 bases between. Germline values: CDR1 KGHSH, CDR2 LQKENI. The CDR3 sequence is 14 residues long. The CDR3 DNA reads TGTGCCAGCTCGAACTCAGAGGACACCGGGGAGCTGTTTTTT. Translating it yields CASSNSEDTGELFF.